A selection of T cell receptor beta chains follows, all from one sample in a study of human T cells and chemical hapten exposure. TCRdb independently ran MiXCR on the RACE reads; one entry per CDR3 protein. The table records about 340,000 distinct CDR3 sequences, around 7% of them present only once. Sequenced material: whole blood, taken in connection with sensitization to the hapten diphenylcyclopropenone (DPC). These receptors came from a woman aged 18-29 years with alopecia areata. Some clones in this sample may be carry-over from other donors' samples. The CDR3 runs from the conserved cysteine through the conserved F or W. D genes are given only for firm matches. Clone size, where shown, is once, few, many, or a class for clones that have expanded.

abundance	d_gene	v_gene	j_gene	CDR3nt	CDR3aa
NA	NA	TRBV7-6	TRBJ1-4	TGTGCCAGCAGCTTAGGGGATCGCGTTGAAAAACTGTTTTTT	CASSLGDRVEKLFF
few	NA	TRBV6-6	TRBJ1-2	TGTGCCAGCAGTTACCCGACAAACGACTATGGCTACACCTTC	CASSYPTNDYGYTF
many	NA	TRBV10-3	TRBJ2-5	TGTGCCATCAGTGAGGGGGGATATGAGACCCAGTACTTC	CAISEGGYETQYF
few	NA	TRBV2	TRBJ1-5	TGTGCCAGCAGTGACACTACCAATCAGCCCCAGCATTTT	CASSDTTNQPQHF
few	NA	TRBV29-1	TRBJ1-1	TGCAGCGTTGAAGAGCGGCGGTCGAACACTGAAGCTTTCTTT	CSVEERRSNTEAFF
few	TRBD1	TRBV10-3	TRBJ1-6	TGTGCCATCAGTCCATCGAAGCAGGGGGACAGCTCCTATAATTCACCCCTCCACTTT	CAISPSKQGDSSYNSPLHF
many	NA	TRBV20-1	TRBJ2-3	TGCAGTGCTCAACAGGGTATTAGTGCAGATACGCAGTATTTT	CSAQQGISADTQYF
many	NA	TRBV9	TRBJ2-4	TGTGCCAGCAGCGAACAGGGTTCCGCTGTTTTACAGTACTTC	CASSEQGSAVLQYF
NA	NA	TRBV6-1	TRBJ2-7	TGTGCCAGCAGTAGAGCCCAAGGAAAGCAGTACTTC	CASSRAQGKQYF
NA	NA	TRBV4-2	TRBJ2-1	TGTGCCAGCAGCCAAGAGAGAGACGCGCTGAACGAGCAGTTCTTC	CASSQERDALNEQFF
many	NA	TRBV12-3/TRBV12-4	TRBJ2-2	TGTGCCAGCAGTTTAGTTTCGGCAGGGCTAGGATCCGGGGAGCTGTTTTTT	CASSLVSAGLGSGELFF
many	NA	TRBV27	TRBJ1-5	TGTGCCAGCGGTCCGATTGTAGGCACTAACCAGCCCCAGCATTTT	CASGPIVGTNQPQHF
NA	TRBD2	TRBV28	TRBJ2-7	TGTGCCAGCAGTTTACAGTTAGGGAGGGGGCAGTACTTC	CASSLQLGRGQYF
NA	TRBD2	TRBV7-8	TRBJ2-3	TGTGCCAGCAGCTCAGAGGGGCTAGCGGGGTCGTATGATACGCAGTATTTT	CASSSEGLAGSYDTQYF
NA	TRBD1	TRBV20-1	TRBJ1-1	TGCAGTGCAAGGACAGGGGCCCAGACTGAAGCTTTCTTT	CSARTGAQTEAFF
many	NA	TRBV7-9	TRBJ2-7	TGTGCCAGCAGCCCGCCCGGGAGTCTCAACGAGCAGTACTTC	CASSPPGSLNEQYF
NA	TRBD1	TRBV6-2/TRBV6-3	TRBJ2-7	TGTGCCAGCACCCCCCGGGACAGGGGGCTTCTCGAGCAGTACTTC	CASTPRDRGLLEQYF
many	NA	TRBV5-6	TRBJ2-2	TGTGCCAGCAGCTTGCGGACTCTTAACACCGGGGAGCTGTTTTTT	CASSLRTLNTGELFF
many	NA	TRBV28	TRBJ2-7	TGTGCCAGCAGTCTCATATACGAGCAGTACTTC	CASSLIYEQYF
few	TRBD1	TRBV4-3	TRBJ1-4	TGCGCCAGCAGCCAAAGTGCCGGGACAGGCAATGAAAAACTGTTTTTT	CASSQSAGTGNEKLFF
many	NA	TRBV18	TRBJ1-2	TGTGCCAGCTCACCACTGGGGGACGCTAACTATGGCTACACCTTC	CASSPLGDANYGYTF
few	NA	TRBV12-3/TRBV12-4	TRBJ1-2	TGTGCCAGCACCGAAGGGGGGACGGCCAACTATGGCTACACCTTC	CASTEGGTANYGYTF
NA	TRBD1	TRBV12-3/TRBV12-4	TRBJ1-4	TGTGCCAGCAGTGCCGGGACAGGGGGCTTTGAAAAACTGTTTTTT	CASSAGTGGFEKLFF
many	NA	TRBV15	TRBJ2-7	TGTGCCACCAGCAGAGGAGGACAGACCTACGAGCAGTACTTC	CATSRGGQTYEQYF
few	NA	TRBV19	TRBJ1-2	TGTGCCAGTAGGCCGGGCAGGGTTAATGGCTACACCTTC	CASRPGRVNGYTF
many	NA	TRBV4-3	TRBJ1-5	TGCGCCAGCAGCAGGGAAGAGGTTGGCCAGCCCCAGCATTTT	CASSREEVGQPQHF
many	TRBD1	TRBV5-1	TRBJ2-7	TGCGCCAGCAGCCCCGGACAGGGCACCTCCTACGAGCAGTACTTC	CASSPGQGTSYEQYF
many	NA	TRBV20-1	TRBJ2-5	TGCAGTGCTAGATACCTCCAAGAGACCCAGTACTTC	CSARYLQETQYF
NA	TRBD1	TRBV5-6	TRBJ2-5	TGTGCCAGCAGCTTGGACAGGGGTGAGACCCAGTACTTC	CASSLDRGETQYF
many	NA	TRBV20-1	TRBJ2-7	TGCAGTGCAAGCCCTGTAGGGACGGCGACCTACGAGCAGTACTTC	CSASPVGTATYEQYF
NA	NA	TRBV5-4	TRBJ2-2	TGTGCCAGCAGCTTTCCCGGGGATCCCGGGGAGCTGTTTTTT	CASSFPGDPGELFF
many	NA	TRBV12-3/TRBV12-4	TRBJ2-1	TGTGCCAGCAGTTTAACCCCCCCCCGGTCCTACAATGAGCAGTTCTTC	CASSLTPPRSYNEQFF
NA	TRBD1	TRBV6-5	TRBJ2-7	TGTGCCAGCAGTTACTCCTCGGGACAGGGTCAAACCTACGAGCAGTACTTC	CASSYSSGQGQTYEQYF
many	TRBD2	TRBV20-1	TRBJ2-7	TGCAGTGCTAGCGCCACTAGCGGGGGGGCCTACGAGCAGTACTTC	CSASATSGGAYEQYF
NA	NA	TRBV10-3	TRBJ2-3	TGTGCCACCCAACAGGGTGCAAGCGGGGCTAGCACAGATACGCAGTATTTT	CATQQGASGASTDTQYF
NA	NA	TRBV13	TRBJ1-5	TGTGCCAGCAGCTTCCAGGGAAACCCGCCCCAGCATTTT	CASSFQGNPPQHF
few	TRBD2	TRBV7-9	TRBJ2-3	TGTGCCAGCAGCCGATCGGGGACTACCCGTACCACAGATACGCAGTATTTT	CASSRSGTTRTTDTQYF
few	TRBD1	TRBV20-1	TRBJ1-2	TGCAGTGCTAGACCCAGGGGGCAGGGGAACTATGGCTACACCTTC	CSARPRGQGNYGYTF
NA	NA	TRBV7-2	TRBJ2-4	TGTGCCAGCAGCGAACGCCTAGCCAAAAACATTCAGTACTTC	CASSERLAKNIQYF
few	TRBD2	TRBV6-2/TRBV6-3	TRBJ2-3	TGTGCCAGCACCGGGACTAGCGGGGGTACAGATACGCAGTATTTT	CASTGTSGGTDTQYF
NA	NA	TRBV27	TRBJ1-4	TGTGCCAGCAGTTTATCCTCTTTTTCAGGGAACGAAAAACTGTTTTTT	CASSLSSFSGNEKLFF
many	TRBD2	TRBV6-2/TRBV6-3	TRBJ2-2	TGTGCCAGCAGATCTAGCGGGGGGGCCAGCACCGGGGAGCTGTTTTTT	CASRSSGGASTGELFF
many	TRBD2	TRBV28	TRBJ2-4	TGTGCCAGCATGGCGGCGGGAGATCTAGCCAAAAACATTCAGTACTTC	CASMAAGDLAKNIQYF
many	TRBD1	TRBV6-5	TRBJ2-4	TGTGCCAGCAGTTCGGGACAGGGTACGCCCAAAAACATTCAGTACTTC	CASSSGQGTPKNIQYF
many	NA	TRBV6-2/TRBV6-3	TRBJ2-6	TGTGCCAGCAGTTTGCAGGGGAATCCTATCAACGTCCTGACTTTC	CASSLQGNPINVLTF
many	NA	TRBV6-5	TRBJ2-2	TGTGCCAGCAGTTATGAGGCGGGCCGGGGCGCCGGGGAGCTGTTTTTT	CASSYEAGRGAGELFF
few	NA	TRBV9	TRBJ2-5	TGTGCCAGCAGCCCCGACAGCCCAGGGACCCAGTACTTC	CASSPDSPGTQYF
few	TRBD1	TRBV4-3	TRBJ2-2	TGCGCCAGCAGCCAAGCGAGCGGGACAGGGACCGGGGAGCTGTTTTTT	CASSQASGTGTGELFF
many	NA	TRBV6-2/TRBV6-3	TRBJ2-3	TGTGCCAGCAGTACGACTAGGGGCACAGATACGCAGTATTTT	CASSTTRGTDTQYF
many	NA	TRBV12-3/TRBV12-4	TRBJ1-1	TGTGCCAGCAGGGGATCAGGGAACACTGAAGCTTTCTTT	CASRGSGNTEAFF
few	NA	TRBV11-1	TRBJ2-2	TGTGCCAGCAGCTTAGACGGGCCCGGGGAGCTGTTTTTT	CASSLDGPGELFF
many	NA	TRBV6-2/TRBV6-3	TRBJ2-1	TGTGCCAGCAGTCGCCCGGGACGGCACAATGAGCAGTTCTTC	CASSRPGRHNEQFF
NA	NA	TRBV5-6	TRBJ1-2	TGTGCCAGCAGCTTGGCCGTTCAAGGGATCAACTATGGCTACACCTTC	CASSLAVQGINYGYTF
few	TRBD1	TRBV10-3	TRBJ1-2	TGTGCCGCCTCCCAGGGGGCGGGCTATGGCTACACCTTC	CAASQGAGYGYTF
few	TRBD1	TRBV12-3/TRBV12-4	TRBJ1-1	TGTGCCAGCAGTTACCGGGACAGCAACACTGAAGCTTTCTTT	CASSYRDSNTEAFF
few	NA	TRBV21-1	TRBJ2-4	TGTGCCAGCACCTGGAGGCTAGCCAAATTATTTTGCATTCAGTACTTC	CASTWRLAKLFCIQYF
many	NA	TRBV29-1	TRBJ1-3	TGCAGCGTTGAGATCTGGGGTTCGAAAAACACCATATATTTT	CSVEIWGSKNTIYF
many	NA	TRBV6-1	TRBJ1-5	TGTGCCAGCAGTCGCCAATTCGATCAGCCCCAGCATTTT	CASSRQFDQPQHF
NA	TRBD1	TRBV4-3	TRBJ1-1	TGCGCCAGCAGCTTACGGACAGGGTTGAACACTGAAGCTTTCTTT	CASSLRTGLNTEAFF